This T cell receptor beta chain was sequenced for a study of CD8 T cells in ankylosing spondylitis. Overall study results and limits: It appeared that ankylosing spondylitis blood was characterized by a TCR beta motif of about eight highly homologous variants.

MiXCR, applied by TCRdb to the 5' RACE reads, yields one record per CDR3 protein. This sample has a few hundred thousand distinct CDR3 sequences; roughly 8% occur once, and the top ten carry more than 12%. V was clipped by 4 bases and J by 4 bases; unmatched bases: 19. The CDR3 covers 18 residues. Germline CDR1 and CDR2: KGHSH and LQKENI. Regarding this clonotype: Antigen: not known.

Sequenced: blood, either unsorted or a sorted T cell fraction (not recorded which). This receptor was identified in a male donor with ankylosing spondylitis. The chain recombines TRBV18 with TRBJ2-7; 7 nucleotides match TRBD1. DNA of the CDR3: TGTGCCAGCTCACACCGGGACAGATCTCAACCACCGACATACGAGCAGTACTTC. Translation gives CASSHRDRSQPPTYEQYF.